This T cell receptor (beta chain) emerged from a study of blood T cell repertoires in COVID-19. The overall study: The origin of the acute and convalescent COVID-19 samples was the United States, Italy and Spain.

Clones were read by immunoSEQ multiplex PCR, and TCRdb kept only the in-frame ones, dropping some. The table has 100,000 to 150,000 clones, roughly 83% seen once. With V trimmed by 1 base and J by 10 bases, 11 bases remained unmatched. Germline V CDR1 and CDR2: SGHTA, FQGNSA. The CDR3 loop spans 15 amino acids. V gene TRBV7-2 combines with J gene TRBJ1-1, with TRBD1 identical over 8 bases. The material sequenced was peripheral blood. The receptor was derived from a woman older than 75 with acute or convalescent COVID-19. The CDR3 here is CASSLVTGGSSRAFF. The CDR3 bases are TGTGCCAGCAGCTTAGTTACAGGGGGGAGCTCTAGAGCTTTCTTT.